The 27 T cell receptor beta chains below all came from one sample that was sequenced in a study of T cells after yellow fever vaccination. TCRdb used MiXCR to reprocess the 5' RACE reads, holding one entry per CDR3 protein. The table lists some 300,000 distinct CDR3 sequences, roughly 9% of them singletons. The sample was CD4+ T cells sorted from PBMCs, taken 5 days after the yellow fever booster vaccination. Receptor source: a man aged 18 to 29 who received the YFV17D yellow fever vaccine.

In this sample, this clonotype turned up a few times. V and J are TRBV11-2 and TRBJ2-1; tentatively, D is TRBD2 (6 bases). The germline V gene encodes CDR1 SGHAT and CDR2 FQNNGV. This CDR3 region has 14 residues. V was shortened by 3 bases and J by 9 bases, with 15 bases between the two germline ends. The CDR3 DNA sequence: TGTGCCAGCAGCTTCGGGCGCGGTAGCGGTGAGCAGTTCTTC. As protein: CASSFGRGSGEQFF.

The sample holds a few counts of this clonotype. The genes are TRBV7-3 and TRBJ2-5; the match to TRBD2 covers 10 bases. CDR1 is SGHTA, CDR2 FQGTGA, per germline. The CDR3 is 17 residues long. The V gene end was trimmed by 4 bases and the J gene end by 6 bases; junction bases not matched to a gene: 14. In DNA, the CDR3 is TGTGCCAGCAGCTATCCGGGACTAGCGACTTCCTTGCAGACCCAGTACTTC. Amino acids: CASSYPGLATSLQTQYF. Full variable domain (rest looked up from reference TRBV7-3 and TRBJ2-5): GAGVSQTPSNKVTEKGKYVELRCDPISGHTALYWYRQSLGQGPEFLIYFQGTGAADDSGLPNDRFFAVRPEGSVSTLKIQRTERGDSAVYLCASSYPGLATSLQTQYFGPGTRLLVL.

This clonotype appeared a few times. The chain is built from TRBV7-2 and TRBJ1-5; no clear D. Germline V lookup: CDR1 SGHTA, CDR2 FQGNSA. This CDR3 has 12 amino acids. Between the trimmed V and J ends, which lost 5 bases and 5 bases, there was a span of 7 bases. CDR3 in DNA: TGTGCCAGCAGCCCCTATGATCAGCCCCAGCATTTT. It specifies CASSPYDQPQHF.

This clonotype was observed a handful of times. This rearrangement joins TRBV7-2 to TRBJ2-1; no clear D. Germline CDR1 SGHTA, CDR2 FQGNSA. This CDR3 contains 13 residues. Deletions cut 4 bases from V and 7 bases from J, with 11 bases between. CDR3 nucleotides: TGTGCCAGCAGCTCCGAACACATGAATGAGCAGTTCTTC. It encodes CASSSEHMNEQFF.

This clonotype was observed a handful of times. This chain uses TRBV11-1 with TRBJ2-2, with TRBD1 matching over 9 bases. CDR1 is SGHAT and CDR2 is FQDESV in the germline V gene (reference sequence). The CDR3 contains 16 residues. J lost 6 bases, V lost 4 bases, and 9 bases had no gene match. CDR3 region: CASSSQPGQGSGELFF. CDR3 nucleotide sequence: TGTGCCAGCAGCTCACAGCCGGGACAGGGATCCGGGGAGCTGTTTTTT.

The genes are TRBV11-2 and TRBJ1-6, with D unclear. The CDR3 is 12 residues long. V was clipped by 3 bases and J by 11 bases, with 8 bases between them. CDR1 is SGHAT and CDR2 is FQNNGV in the germline V gene. The CDR3, as DNA: TGTGCCAGCAGCTTGGACCAGGCACCCCTCCACTTT. This translates into CASSLDQAPLHF.

The J gene is TRBJ2-3, the V gene TRBV6-2 or TRBV6-3; 15 nucleotides match TRBD2. Per germline, CDR1 MNHEY and CDR2 SVGEGT. The CDR3 spans 21 residues. The ends lost 2 bases at V and 0 bases at J; junction bases unmatched: 12. CDR3 DNA sequence: TGTGCCAGCAGTTACAGCTTTGGACTAGCGGGGGGGCTCTCTAGCACAGATACGCAGTATTTT. Translated: CASSYSFGLAGGLSSTDTQYF.

This clonotype appeared a few times. The chain carries TRBV12-3 or TRBV12-4 and TRBJ1-5; the D gene is possibly TRBD1 (6 bases). This CDR3 is 15 amino acids long. The V end lost 4 bases, the J end lost 5 bases, and 15 bases lay between the germline ends. The CDR3: CASSYRAHPDQPQHF. The CDR3 DNA is TGTGCCAGCAGTTACAGGGCCCACCCGGATCAGCCCCAGCATTTT.

This sequence joins TRBV12-3 or TRBV12-4 and TRBJ1-2; 8 nucleotides agree with TRBD1. The CDR3 is made up of 16 amino acids. V lost 9 bases, J lost 8 bases, and 20 bases stayed unmatched. CDR3 coding DNA: TGTGCCAGATGCGACAGGGGCCGCGGATTATCGAAGGGCTACACCTTC. Its translation is CARCDRGRGLSKGYTF.

This clonotype was recorded a few times. The chain has TRBV24-1 and TRBJ2-1, with TRBD2 matching over 13 bases. There are 18 residues in the CDR3. The germline V gene has CDR1 KGHDR and CDR2 SFDVKD. Trimming removed 4 bases from V and 3 bases from J; junction bases left unmatched: 8. Here the CDR3 reads CATSEGGGLAGRYNEQFF. The CDR3 bases are TGTGCCACCAGTGAGGGGGGGGGACTAGCGGGGCGCTACAATGAGCAGTTCTTC.

This sequence joins TRBV10-3 and TRBJ2-3; 9 bases are a match to TRBD1. Trimming at V came to 5 bases and at J to 0 bases, leaving 6 bases not matched to a gene. The CDR3 consists of 16 residues. The germline CDR1 and CDR2 sequences are ENHRY and SYGVKD. CDR3 sequence reads: CAISPRTGASTDTQYF. CDR3 coding DNA: TGTGCCATCAGTCCCCGGACAGGGGCCAGCACAGATACGCAGTATTTT.

This clonotype showed up many times. The chain carries TRBV7-9 and TRBJ2-5; possible D gene TRBD2, 6 bases. Germline-derived CDR1 and CDR2 are SEHNR and FQNEAQ (reference sequence). The CDR3 has 14 amino acids. Between the trimmed V and J ends, which lost 5 bases and 5 bases, there was a span of 15 bases. The CDR3 region is CASSRRRAGETQYF. As DNA, the CDR3 is TGTGCCAGCAGCCGACGAAGGGCGGGGGAGACCCAGTACTTC.

J is TRBJ2-5 and V is TRBV29-1, with D hard to call. CDR3 length: 13 residues. In germline, CDR1 is SQVTM, CDR2 ANQGSEA. V was shortened by 6 bases and J by 1 base, with 12 bases between the two germline ends. CDR3 sequence (DNA): TGCAGCGTCCGGACCTCGACCCAAGAGACCCAGTACTTC. The encoded protein is CSVRTSTQETQYF.

The table lists this clonotype with a few counts. Here the CDR3 reads CASSIGNSGGPDTQYF. CDR3 DNA: TGTGCCAGTAGTATAGGGAATAGCGGGGGACCAGATACGCAGTATTTT. The V and J genes are TRBV19 and TRBJ2-3, with 9 bases lining up with TRBD2. The CDR3 runs to 16 residues. J was trimmed by 4 bases and V by 1 base; bases with no gene match: 6. CDR1 and CDR2 from the germline V gene are LNHDA and SQIVND (reference sequence).

The chain recombines TRBV7-9 with TRBJ2-7, with 7 nucleotides matching TRBD1. Germline CDR1 SEHNR, CDR2 FQNEAQ (reference sequence). Germline trimming cut 5 bases from V and 3 bases from J; bases unmatched to any gene: 7. This CDR3 is 14 amino acids long. The DNA of the CDR3 is TGTGCCAGCAGCGAACAGGGGTTAGGCTACGAGCAGTACTTC. Translated, it gives CASSEQGLGYEQYF. The variable domain in full, completed from reference TRBV7-9 and TRBJ2-7, reads DTGVSQNPRHKITKRGQNVTFRCDPISEHNRLYWYRQTLGQGPEFLTYFQNEAQLEKSRLLSDRFSAERPKGSFSTLEIQRTEQGDSAMYLCASSEQGLGYEQYFGPGTRLTVT.

The chain couples TRBV18 to TRBJ1-6; no reliable D call. Germline V gene sequence: CDR1 KGHSH, CDR2 LQKENI. CDR3 length: 15 residues. The V end was cut by 11 bases, the J end by 8 bases, with 22 bases between. The CDR3 loop is CAGPTSRVGDSPLHF. The CDR3 bases are TGTGCCGGCCCAACCTCACGCGTTGGGGATTCACCCCTCCACTTT.

The table lists this clonotype with many counts. J is TRBJ2-4 and V is TRBV28, with D hard to call. Germline V gene data show CDR1 as MDHEN and CDR2 as SYDVKM. V lost 4 bases to trimming and J lost 0 bases, with 10 bases between them. The CDR3 is 15 residues long. This CDR3 is CASSSRTEAKNIQYF. DNA of the CDR3: TGTGCCAGCAGTTCCCGGACGGAAGCCAAAAACATTCAGTACTTC.

V is TRBV12-3 or TRBV12-4 and J is TRBJ2-3, with 7 positions matching TRBD1. CDR3 length equals 15 residues. V trimming: 4 bases; J trimming: 4 bases; junction bases outside the gene matches: 8. For the CDR3, the DNA is TGTGCCAGCAGTTCCCGGGACAGTTCCGCAGATACGCAGTATTTT. It encodes CASSSRDSSADTQYF.

The chain has TRBV29-1 and TRBJ2-1; TRBD1 agrees at 9 bases. Germline V gives CDR1 SQVTM, CDR2 ANQGSEA. CDR3 length: 12 residues. The V and J ends lost 7 bases and 6 bases, in that order; junction bases with no gene match: 4. The DNA of the CDR3 is TGCAGCGGGACGACAGGGGGCAATGAGCAGTTCTTC. It specifies CSGTTGGNEQFF.

V gene TRBV20-1 combines with J gene TRBJ2-1, with D uncertain. Trimming left V 6 bases short and J 5 bases short, with 11 bases between. The CDR3 consists of 12 residues. Germline assignment: CDR1 DFQATT and CDR2 SNEGSKA (reference sequence). The CDR3 DNA sequence: TGCAGTGCCCTTAGAGCTAACAATGAGCAGTTCTTC. Translated: CSALRANNEQFF.

This clonotype was detected a few times. The chain combines TRBV5-6 with TRBJ1-4, with TRBD1 matching 9 bases. The junction had 7 bases not matched to a gene; V was cut back by 3 bases and J by 10 bases. The CDR3 loop spans 14 amino acids. CDR1 is SGHDT, CDR2 YYEEEE, per germline. CDR3: CASSSGRQGGKLFF. The DNA of the CDR3 is TGTGCCAGCAGCTCCGGCCGACAGGGGGGAAAACTGTTTTTT.

The sample holds a few counts of this clonotype. This chain joins TRBV20-1 and TRBJ2-3, with 7 positions matching TRBD1. Germline V gives CDR1 DFQATT, CDR2 SNEGSKA (reference sequence). The CDR3 consists of 14 residues. V shed 2 bases, J shed 5 bases, and the junction held 7 bases outside the gene matches. The CDR3 DNA reads as TGCAGTGCTAGAAGGGGGCCTACCAGAGATACGCAGTATTTT. It yields the protein CSARRGPTRDTQYF.

In this sample, this clonotype turned up many times. The genes are TRBV5-1 and TRBJ2-3; no firm D call. Germline-derived CDR1 and CDR2 are SGHRS and YFSETQ. The CDR3 spans 14 residues. V shed 4 bases and J shed 2 bases, with 11 bases lying between them. CDR3 DNA: TGCGCCAGCAGCCCCGGGTCGTACACAGATACGCAGTATTTT. Its translation is CASSPGSYTDTQYF. The variable domain in full, completed from reference TRBV5-1 and TRBJ2-3, reads KAGVTQTPRYLIKTRGQQVTLSCSPISGHRSVSWYQQTPGQGLQFLFEYFSETQRNKGNFPGRFSGRQFSNSRSEMNVSTLELGDSALYLCASSPGSYTDTQYFGPGTRLTVL.

There are a few counts of this clonotype. The chain couples TRBV7-9 to TRBJ2-3; D is perhaps TRBD2 (5 bases). Between the trimmed V and J ends, which lost 5 bases and 5 bases, there was a span of 14 bases. Germline V gene sequence: CDR1 SEHNR, CDR2 FQNEAQ (reference sequence). The CDR3 runs to 14 residues. The CDR3 DNA follows: TGTGCCAGCAGCCATACCGCTGCGGGAGATACGCAGTATTTT. It codes for CASSHTAAGDTQYF.

This clonotype appeared many times. V is TRBV7-8 and J is TRBJ1-1; D possibly corresponds to TRBD1 (6 bases). This CDR3 has 14 amino acids. Trimming took 0 bases from V and 8 from J, leaving 13 bases between them. Germline CDR1 SGHVS, CDR2 FQNEAQ. In DNA, the CDR3 is TGTGCCAGCAGCTTAGCCAGGGGCCGGATGGAAGCTTTCTTT. Translated: CASSLARGRMEAFF.

CDR3 residues: CASSYSGQGWEQYF. CDR3 coding DNA: TGTGCCAGCAGTTACTCAGGCCAGGGGTGGGAGCAGTACTTC. The chain combines TRBV6-6 with TRBJ2-7; tentatively, D is TRBD1 (6 bases). V was cut by 0 bases and J by 7 bases, with 13 bases left in between. This CDR3 has 14 amino acids. The V gene's germline CDR1 is MNHNY and CDR2 SVGAGI (reference sequence).

This clonotype was observed at least ten times. The V call is TRBV10-3, the J call TRBJ2-5; 9 positions match TRBD2. J lost 0 bases, V lost 4 bases, and 6 bases had no gene match. CDR1 is ENHRY and CDR2 is SYGVKD in the germline V gene. There are 16 residues in the CDR3. The CDR3 reads CAISGGIAGDQETQYF. The CDR3 DNA follows: TGTGCCATCAGTGGGGGTATAGCGGGGGACCAAGAGACCCAGTACTTC.